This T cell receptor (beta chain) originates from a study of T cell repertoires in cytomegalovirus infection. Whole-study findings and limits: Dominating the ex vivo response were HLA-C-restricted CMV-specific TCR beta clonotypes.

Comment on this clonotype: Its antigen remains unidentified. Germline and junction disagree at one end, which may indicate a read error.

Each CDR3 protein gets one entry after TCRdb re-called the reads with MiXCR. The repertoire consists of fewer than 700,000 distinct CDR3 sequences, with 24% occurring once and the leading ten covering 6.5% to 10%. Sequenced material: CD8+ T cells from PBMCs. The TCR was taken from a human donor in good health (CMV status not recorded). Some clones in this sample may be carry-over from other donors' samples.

CDR3 protein: CSARDSPMYTEAFF. CDR3 nucleotides: TGCAGTGCCAGAGACAGCCCAATGTACACTGAAGCTTTCTTT. The V gene is TRBV20-1, the J gene TRBJ1-1, with D perhaps matching TRBD1 (5 bases). Germline V CDR1 and CDR2: DFQATT, SNEGSKA (reference sequence). The CDR3 spans 14 residues.